A single sample is the source of the 30 T cell receptor beta chains below, sequenced in a study of blood T cell repertoires in COVID-19. TCRdb's copy holds only in-frame clones and misses some; the assay was immunoSEQ multiplex PCR. Of tens of thousands of clones detected, 77% appear once; the ten largest clones hold about 29%. The sequencing sample was made of peripheral blood. The receptors come from a human donor in a cohort sampled during active COVID-19.

The V and J genes are TRBV5-6 and TRBJ1-2; D unresolved. CDR3 length: 15 amino acids. Germline values: CDR1 SGHDT, CDR2 YYEEEE. The germline V and J ends were trimmed by 4 bases and 0 bases, with 13 bases remaining between them. CDR3 sequence: CASSGGPETNYGYTF. The CDR3 DNA reads as TGTGCCAGCAGCGGAGGGCCGGAGACTAACTATGGCTACACCTTC.

The chain is built from TRBV6-2 or TRBV6-3 and TRBJ1-2; D may be TRBD1 (5 bases). Germline V lookup: CDR1 MNHEY, CDR2 SVGEGT. The CDR3 is made up of 13 amino acids. V shed 2 bases and J shed 5 bases, with 9 bases lying between them. The CDR3 nucleotides are TGTGCCAGCAGTTACGTGGGACTTTATGGCTACACCTTC. Its translation: CASSYVGLYGYTF.

The chain carries TRBV3-1 (or the pseudogene TRBV3-2) and TRBJ2-3; tentatively, D is TRBD2 (6 bases). Germline V gene data show CDR1 as LGHDT and CDR2 as YNNKEL (reference sequence). V was shortened by 3 bases and J by 6 bases, with 10 bases between the two germline ends. The CDR3 consists of 13 residues. CDR3 nucleotides: TGTGCCAGCAGCCAGATACGGGGGGATACGCAGTATTTT. Translating gives CASSQIRGDTQYF.

There are a few counts of this clone. The chain is built from TRBV5-1 and TRBJ2-2, with a possible D match to TRBD1 (6 bases). Trimming left V 3 bases short and J 7 bases short, with 16 bases between. The CDR3 is 15 residues long. Per the germline V gene, CDR1 is SGHRS and CDR2 is YFSETQ. The CDR3 DNA is TGCGCCAGCAGCTGGGCTGCAGGGGCGGGCGGGGAGCTGTTTTTT. Its translation is CASSWAAGAGGELFF.

The chain employs TRBV19 and TRBJ2-6, with TRBD2 matching 7 bases. The V gene end was trimmed by 5 bases and the J gene end by 1 base; junction bases not matched to a gene: 17. The CDR3 loop spans 20 amino acids. Germline V gives CDR1 LNHDA, CDR2 SQIVND (reference sequence). CDR3 loop: CASSRVGGLAGASGANVLTF. The CDR3 nucleotides read TGTGCCAGTAGTCGGGTGGGGGGACTCGCGGGAGCGTCTGGGGCCAACGTCCTGACTTTC.

The V call is TRBV11-3, the J call TRBJ2-1; D possibly corresponds to TRBD1 (5 bases). V shed 5 bases and J shed 10 bases, with 15 bases lying between them. From germline, CDR1 is SGHNT and CDR2 YENEEA. The CDR3 spans 13 residues. CDR3 nucleotides: TGTGCCAGCAGCGTACCAGGGTTGCAAGAGCAGTTCTTC. Translation gives CASSVPGLQEQFF.

The count of this clone is one. This chain links TRBV6-1 with TRBJ1-2; unclear D gene. The CDR3 is 14 amino acids. Germline V gene lookup returns CDR1 MNHNS and CDR2 SASEGT. Trimming took off 8 bases at V and 8 bases at J, with 21 bases between the two ends. The CDR3 DNA is TGTGCCAGCGCCCCCGGGAGGGCCGCCGAGGGCTACACCTTC. Its protein is CASAPGRAAEGYTF.

This chain uses TRBV3-1 (or the pseudogene TRBV3-2) with TRBJ1-1; 8 positions agree with TRBD1. The CDR3 covers 15 residues. The J segment lost 0 bases and the V segment lost 4 bases, leaving 4 bases of the junction unmatched. Germline CDR1 LGHDT, CDR2 YNNKEL (reference sequence). CDR3 in amino acids: CASSRVGQVNTEAFF. In DNA form, the CDR3 reads TGTGCCAGCAGCCGAGTGGGACAGGTGAACACTGAAGCTTTCTTT.

This clone was seen many times. V usage is TRBV2 and J usage is TRBJ2-1, with D perhaps TRBD1 (5 bases). This CDR3 region has 14 residues. Trimming removed 6 bases from V and 2 bases from J, with 11 bases in between. Per the germline V gene, CDR1 is SNHLY and CDR2 is FYNNEI. The CDR3 bases are TGTGCCAGCAGACCGACAGTGACCTACAATGAGCAGTTCTTC. This sequence encodes CASRPTVTYNEQFF.

The chain is built from TRBV5-1 and TRBJ2-2, with 9 bases fitting TRBD2. Germline V gene data show CDR1 as SGHRS and CDR2 as YFSETQ. The CDR3 extends over 15 amino acids. V shed 4 bases and J 5 bases; nucleotides not matched to a gene: 6. CDR3 in DNA: TGCGCCAGCAGCGCGAGACTAGCGGAGACCGGGGAGCTGTTTTTT. This translates into CASSARLAETGELFF.

This clone has more than one count but fewer than ten. This rearrangement joins TRBV28 to TRBJ1-3; D is unresolved. This CDR3 has 15 residues. Germline CDR1 and CDR2: MDHEN and SYDVKM. Trimming removed 6 bases at V and 3 bases at J, with 15 bases between. CDR3 sequence (DNA): TGTGCCAGCAGCCCCTCCTCACTCTATGGAAACACCATATATTTT. This sequence encodes CASSPSSLYGNTIYF.

This chain uses TRBV9 with TRBJ2-7; 9 bases are shared with TRBD2. V lost 0 bases, J lost 2 bases, and 6 bases stayed unmatched. Germline CDR1 reads SGDLS; CDR2 reads YYNGEE. The CDR3 loop spans 16 amino acids. The CDR3 is CASSVGGSGGAYEQYF. The CDR3 DNA is TGTGCCAGCAGCGTAGGGGGTAGCGGGGGAGCCTACGAGCAGTACTTC.

This sequence joins TRBV5-4 and TRBJ2-1, with 10 bases that match TRBD2. V dropped 0 bases and J dropped 9; count of bases not matched to a gene: 9. CDR3 length: 16 amino acids. The germline V gene has CDR1 SGHNT and CDR2 YYREEE (reference sequence). The CDR3 DNA reads as TGTGCCAGCAGCTTGGCAGGTAGCGGGGGGCCAGTTGAGCAGTTCTTC. This codes for CASSLAGSGGPVEQFF.

This clone was picked up one time. The V call is TRBV15, the J call TRBJ2-7, with 7 bases matching TRBD1. The germline CDR1 and CDR2 sequences are LNHNV and YYDKDF (reference sequence). CDR3 length: 15 amino acids. After removal of 0 bases from V and 5 bases from J, the junction contained 7 bases not matched to a gene. The CDR3 sequence: CATSRDLGTVHEQYF. DNA of the CDR3: TGTGCCACCAGCAGAGATCTCGGGACAGTCCACGAGCAGTACTTC.

The chain recombines TRBV19 with TRBJ1-2; 11 bases agree with TRBD1. CDR3 length: 14 amino acids. Germline trimming cut 6 bases from V and 10 bases from J; bases unmatched to any gene: 10. The germline gives CDR1 LNHDA, CDR2 SQIVND (reference sequence). As DNA, the CDR3 is TGTGCCAGTAGCTTATCTGGACAGGGGGCTGACTACACCTTC. Its translation is CASSLSGQGADYTF. The full variable domain, in which reference TRBV19 and TRBJ1-2 provide the parts outside the CDR3, is DGGITQSPKYLFRKEGQNVTLSCEQNLNHDAMYWYRQDPGQGLRLIYYSQIVNDFQKGDIAEGYSVSREKKESFPLTVTSAQKNPTAFYLCASSLSGQGADYTFGSGTRLTVV.

This chain uses TRBV30 with TRBJ2-7, with 8 bases that match TRBD1. CDR1 and CDR2 from the germline V gene are GTSNPN and SVGIG (reference sequence). After removal of 1 base from V and 5 bases from J, the junction contained 4 bases not matched to a gene. This CDR3 is 13 amino acids long. The CDR3 here is CAWSGTGFNEQYF. The CDR3 nucleotides read TGTGCCTGGAGTGGGACAGGGTTTAACGAGCAGTACTTC.

J is TRBJ2-7 and V is TRBV4-1; possibly TRBD1 for D (6 bases). V lost 1 base and J 12 bases, leaving 16 bases between the germline ends. This CDR3 is 13 amino acids long. CDR1 is MGHRA, CDR2 YSYEKL, per germline. This chain's CDR3 is CASSQGDWGQRYF. In DNA, the CDR3 is TGCGCCAGCAGCCAAGGGGATTGGGGGCAGAGGTACTTC.

The rearrangement uses TRBV29-1 and TRBJ2-3; the D is unclear. With 4 bases removed from V and 5 bases from J, the gap between germline ends came to 7 bases. In germline, CDR1 is SQVTM, CDR2 ANQGSEA. The CDR3 covers 11 residues. The CDR3 region is CSVGSVDTQYF. The CDR3 region has the DNA TGCAGCGTTGGGTCGGTAGATACGCAGTATTTT.

The rearrangement links TRBV28 to TRBJ1-1; no clear D gene. The CDR3 extends over 12 amino acids. Trimming took 6 bases from V and 1 from J, leaving 6 bases between them. From germline, CDR1 is MDHEN and CDR2 SYDVKM. The CDR3 is CASSPWNTEAFF. DNA for the CDR3: TGTGCCAGCAGCCCATGGAACACTGAAGCTTTCTTT.

V gene TRBV7-2 combines with J gene TRBJ1-6; D is undetermined. This CDR3 is 16 amino acids long. Trimming took off 1 base at V and 0 bases at J, with 7 bases between the two ends. The germline gives CDR1 SGHTA, CDR2 FQGNSA. CDR3 loop: CASSLDENSYNSPLHF. As DNA, the CDR3 is TGTGCCAGCAGCTTAGACGAGAACTCCTATAATTCACCCCTCCACTTT. Variable domain in full (rest from reference TRBV7-2 and TRBJ1-6): GAGVSQSPSNKVTEKGKDVELRCDPISGHTALYWYRQSLGQGLEFLIYFQGNSAPDKSGLPSDRFSAERTGGSVSTLTIQRTQQEDSAVYLCASSLDENSYNSPLHFGNGTRLTVT.

The chain joins TRBV10-2 to TRBJ2-3; 8 nucleotides align to TRBD2. The V and J ends lost 5 bases and 14 bases, in that order; junction bases with no gene match: 12. The germline gives CDR1 WSHSY, CDR2 SAAADI. The CDR3 extends over 13 amino acids. The CDR3 sequence is CASSMGRSGSLYF. Here the CDR3 DNA reads TGCGCCAGCAGTATGGGAAGAAGCGGGAGCCTGTATTTT.

The chain combines TRBV25-1 with TRBJ1-4; no clear D gene. The V end was cut by 2 bases, the J end by 3 bases, with 16 bases between. Germline V lookup: CDR1 MGHDK, CDR2 SYGVNS. The CDR3 length is 17 residues. The CDR3 nucleotides are TGTGCCAGCAGTGAACACACGGGAAGAGGTGCTAATGAAAAACTGTTTTTT. Translated: CASSEHTGRGANEKLFF.

J is TRBJ2-7 and V is TRBV2, with 10 bases that match TRBD2. V trimming: 4 bases; J trimming: 7 bases; junction bases outside the gene matches: 7. The germline CDR1 and CDR2 sequences are SNHLY and FYNNEI. CDR3 length: 14 residues. CDR3 in amino acids: CASSGVAGGREQYF. In DNA form, the CDR3 reads TGTGCCAGCAGTGGGGTAGCGGGAGGAAGGGAGCAGTACTTC.

The genes are TRBV6-5 and TRBJ1-1, with D tentatively TRBD1 (5 bases). The CDR3 length is 14 residues. Germline V gene data show CDR1 as MNHEY and CDR2 as SVGAGI. Trimming shortened V by 6 bases and J by 5 bases, and 16 bases separated the two germline ends. This chain's CDR3 is CASSQVGGGTEAFF. CDR3 DNA sequence: TGTGCCAGCAGCCAAGTGGGGGGTGGGACTGAAGCTTTCTTT.

The rearrangement links TRBV7-2 to TRBJ1-6; D is unresolved. Trimming shortened V by 1 base and J by 8 bases, and 12 bases separated the two germline ends. The CDR3 contains 15 residues. Germline assignment: CDR1 SGHTA and CDR2 FQGNSA. This chain's CDR3 is CASSLGTRMDSPLHF. In DNA form, the CDR3 reads TGTGCCAGCAGCTTAGGCACGCGTATGGATTCACCCCTCCACTTT. The entire variable domain, with the rest obtained from reference TRBV7-2 and TRBJ1-6, is as follows: GAGVSQSPSNKVTEKGKDVELRCDPISGHTALYWYRQSLGQGLEFLIYFQGNSAPDKSGLPSDRFSAERTGGSVSTLTIQRTQQEDSAVYLCASSLGTRMDSPLHFGNGTRLTVT.

The chain uses TRBV2 and TRBJ1-5; D gene ambiguous. The V end lost 4 bases, the J end lost 3 bases, and 10 bases lay between the germline ends. This CDR3 spans 14 amino acids. Germline V gene lookup returns CDR1 SNHLY and CDR2 FYNNEI. CDR3 region: CASSVRGFNQPQHF. The CDR3 nucleotides read TGTGCCAGCAGTGTCCGCGGTTTCAATCAGCCCCAGCATTTT.

The chain uses TRBV7-2 and TRBJ2-1, with no clear D. The germline CDR1 and CDR2 sequences are SGHTA and FQGNSA. Trimming took 7 bases from V and 1 from J, leaving 11 bases between them. The CDR3 is 14 amino acids. CDR3 region: CASTGTESYNEQFF. CDR3 bases: TGTGCCAGCACCGGAACGGAGTCCTACAATGAGCAGTTCTTC.

As DNA, the CDR3 is TGTGCCAGCAGCTTGCCTCGCGGGGACTCTGGGGCCAACGTCCTGACTTTC. Translated, it gives CASSLPRGDSGANVLTF. The J gene is TRBJ2-6, the V gene TRBV5-6, with D possibly matching TRBD2 (6 bases). With 1 base removed from V and 0 bases from J, the gap between germline ends came to 11 bases. The CDR3 has 17 amino acids. Germline assignment: CDR1 SGHDT and CDR2 YYEEEE.

Details on this clone: The same CDR3 arises from other DNA sequences in this sample as well. The chain links TRBV12-3 or TRBV12-4 to TRBJ1-3, with D unresolved. This CDR3 region has 13 residues. With 2 bases removed from V and 4 bases from J, the gap between germline ends came to 6 bases. For the CDR3, the DNA is TGTGCCAGCAGTTTAAACACCGGAAACACCATATATTTT. Protein sequence: CASSLNTGNTIYF.

The chain employs TRBV13 and TRBJ2-5, with 8 bases aligning to TRBD2. Germline values: CDR1 PRHDT, CDR2 FYEKMQ (reference sequence). This CDR3 region has 15 residues. Germline trimming cut 4 bases from V and 1 base from J; bases unmatched to any gene: 5. The CDR3 loop is CASSSTSGLQETQYF. The CDR3 DNA sequence: TGTGCCAGCAGCTCCACTAGCGGCCTCCAAGAGACCCAGTACTTC.